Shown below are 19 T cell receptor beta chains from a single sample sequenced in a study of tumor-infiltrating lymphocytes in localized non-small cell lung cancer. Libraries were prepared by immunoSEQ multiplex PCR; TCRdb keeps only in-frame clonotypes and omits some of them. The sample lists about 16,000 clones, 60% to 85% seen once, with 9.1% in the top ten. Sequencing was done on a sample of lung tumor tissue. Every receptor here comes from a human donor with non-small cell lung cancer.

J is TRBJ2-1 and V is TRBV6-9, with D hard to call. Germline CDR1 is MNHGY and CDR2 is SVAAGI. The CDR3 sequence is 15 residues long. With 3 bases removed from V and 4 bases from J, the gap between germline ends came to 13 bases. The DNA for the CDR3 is TGTGCCAGCAGTTACGAAGATCACAGATACAATGAGCAGTTCTTC. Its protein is CASSYEDHRYNEQFF.

The CDR3 region has the DNA TGTGCCAGCAGTGAAAGGGTCAGGCCCGTGGGTGAAGCTTTCTTT. It encodes CASSERVRPVGEAFF. The chain joins TRBV25-1 to TRBJ1-1; D is uncertain. The length of the CDR3 is 15 residues. The germline CDR1 and CDR2 sequences are MGHDK and SYGVNS. V was trimmed by 2 bases and J by 7 bases, leaving 17 bases between them.

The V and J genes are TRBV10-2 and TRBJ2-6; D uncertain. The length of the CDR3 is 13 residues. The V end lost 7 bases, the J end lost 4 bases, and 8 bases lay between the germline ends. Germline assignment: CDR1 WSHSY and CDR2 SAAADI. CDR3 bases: TGCGCCAGCACCCCCCAAGGGGCCAACGTCCTGACTTTC. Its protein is CASTPQGANVLTF.

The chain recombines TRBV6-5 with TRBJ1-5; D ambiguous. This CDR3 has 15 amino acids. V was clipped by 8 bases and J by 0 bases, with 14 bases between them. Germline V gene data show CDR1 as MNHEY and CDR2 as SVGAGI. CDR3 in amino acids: CASRIREYSNQPQHF. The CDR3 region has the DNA TGTGCCAGCCGTATACGTGAATATAGCAATCAGCCCCAGCATTTT.

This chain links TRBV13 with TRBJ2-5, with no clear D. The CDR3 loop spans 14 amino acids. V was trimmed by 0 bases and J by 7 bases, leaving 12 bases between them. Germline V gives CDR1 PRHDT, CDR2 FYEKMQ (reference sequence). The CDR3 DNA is TGTGCCAGCAGCTTAGGCCGTCTCGGGTCGACCCAGTACTTC. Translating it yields CASSLGRLGSTQYF. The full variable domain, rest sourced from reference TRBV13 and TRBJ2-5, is AAGVIQSPRHLIKEKRETATLKCYPIPRHDTVYWYQQGPGQDPQFLISFYEKMQSDKGSIPDRFSAQQFSDYHSELNMSSLELGDSALYFCASSLGRLGSTQYFGPGTRLLVL.

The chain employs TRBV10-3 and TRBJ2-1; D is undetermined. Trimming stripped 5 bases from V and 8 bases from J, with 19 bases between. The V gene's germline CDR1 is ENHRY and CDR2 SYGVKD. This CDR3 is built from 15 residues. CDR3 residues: CAISPAGARGDEQFF. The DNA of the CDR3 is TGTGCCATCAGTCCTGCCGGTGCGAGAGGCGATGAGCAGTTCTTC.

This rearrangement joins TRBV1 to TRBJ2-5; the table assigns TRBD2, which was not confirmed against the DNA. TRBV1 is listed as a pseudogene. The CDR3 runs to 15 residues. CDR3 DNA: TGCACCAGCAGTGCACGGGGGGGCGGGCAAGAGACCCAGTACTTC. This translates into CTSSARGGGQETQYF.

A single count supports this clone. CDR3 sequence: CASSLAGVLETQYF. For the CDR3, the DNA is TGTGCCAGCAGTTTAGCGGGAGTATTAGAGACCCAGTACTTC. The chain is built from TRBV28 and TRBJ2-5, with 7 bases aligning to TRBD2. After removal of 2 bases from V and 4 bases from J, the junction contained 4 bases not matched to a gene. Germline-derived CDR1 and CDR2 are MDHEN and SYDVKM. The CDR3 runs to 14 residues.

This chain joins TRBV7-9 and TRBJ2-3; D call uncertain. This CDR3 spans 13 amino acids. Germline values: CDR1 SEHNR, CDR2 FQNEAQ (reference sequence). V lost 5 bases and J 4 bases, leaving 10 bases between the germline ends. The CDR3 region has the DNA TGTGCCAGCAGCCTTGGTCGCTCAGATACGCAGTATTTT. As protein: CASSLGRSDTQYF.

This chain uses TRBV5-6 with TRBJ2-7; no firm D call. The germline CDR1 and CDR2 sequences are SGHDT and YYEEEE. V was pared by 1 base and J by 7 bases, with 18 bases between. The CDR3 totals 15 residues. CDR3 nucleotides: TGTGCCAGCAGCTTGTCCCCAGCCCTCGCGGCTGAGCAGTACTTC. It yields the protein CASSLSPALAAEQYF.

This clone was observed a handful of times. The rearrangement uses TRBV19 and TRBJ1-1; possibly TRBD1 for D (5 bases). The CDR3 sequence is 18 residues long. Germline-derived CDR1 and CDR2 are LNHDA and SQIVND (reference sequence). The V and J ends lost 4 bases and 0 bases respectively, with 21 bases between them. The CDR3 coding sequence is TGTGCCAGTAGTACACCCCCCCGTAGGCAGGGATTGAACACTGAAGCTTTCTTT. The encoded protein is CASSTPPRRQGLNTEAFF.

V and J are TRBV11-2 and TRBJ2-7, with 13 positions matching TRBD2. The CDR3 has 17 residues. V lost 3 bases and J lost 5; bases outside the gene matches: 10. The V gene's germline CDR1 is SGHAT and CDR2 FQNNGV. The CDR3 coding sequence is TGTGCCAGCAGCTTCGCGGGACTAGCGGGGCTAACGCACGAGCAGTACTTC. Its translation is CASSFAGLAGLTHEQYF.

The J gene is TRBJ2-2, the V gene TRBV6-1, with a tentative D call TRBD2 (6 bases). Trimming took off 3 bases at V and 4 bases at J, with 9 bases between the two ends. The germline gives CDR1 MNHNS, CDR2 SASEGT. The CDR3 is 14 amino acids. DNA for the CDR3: TGTGCCAGCAGTGAGGGACTCGGCACCGGGGAGCTGTTTTTT. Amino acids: CASSEGLGTGELFF.

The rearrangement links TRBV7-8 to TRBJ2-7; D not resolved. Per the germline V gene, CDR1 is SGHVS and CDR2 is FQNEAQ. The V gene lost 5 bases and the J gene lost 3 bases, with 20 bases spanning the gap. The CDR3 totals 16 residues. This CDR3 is CASSLQVPTAVYEQYF. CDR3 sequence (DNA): TGTGCCAGCAGCCTCCAGGTACCCACGGCCGTCTACGAGCAGTACTTC.

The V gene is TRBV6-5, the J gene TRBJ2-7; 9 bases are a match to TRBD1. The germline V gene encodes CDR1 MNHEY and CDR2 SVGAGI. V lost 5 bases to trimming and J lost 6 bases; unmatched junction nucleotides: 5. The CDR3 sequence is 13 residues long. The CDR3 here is CASSAGTGFEQYF. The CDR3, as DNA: TGTGCCAGCAGTGCCGGGACAGGGTTCGAGCAGTACTTC.

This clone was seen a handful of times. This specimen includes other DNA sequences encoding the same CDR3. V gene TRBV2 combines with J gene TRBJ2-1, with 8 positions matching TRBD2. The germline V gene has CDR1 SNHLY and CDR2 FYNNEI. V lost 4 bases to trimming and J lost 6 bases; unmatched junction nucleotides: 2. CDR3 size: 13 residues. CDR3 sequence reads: CASSGTSGNEQFF. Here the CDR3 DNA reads TGTGCCAGCAGTGGAACTAGCGGCAATGAGCAGTTCTTC.

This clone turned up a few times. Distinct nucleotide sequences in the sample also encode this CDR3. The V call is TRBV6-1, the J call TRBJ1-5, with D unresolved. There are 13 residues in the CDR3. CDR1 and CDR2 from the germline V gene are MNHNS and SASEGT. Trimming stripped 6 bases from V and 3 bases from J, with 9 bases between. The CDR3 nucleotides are TGTGCCAGCAGACAAGTCAACAATCAGCCCCAGCATTTT. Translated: CASRQVNNQPQHF.

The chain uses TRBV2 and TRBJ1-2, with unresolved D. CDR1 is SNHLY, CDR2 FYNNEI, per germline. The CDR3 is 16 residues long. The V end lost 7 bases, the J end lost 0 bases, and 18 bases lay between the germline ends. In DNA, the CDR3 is TGTGCCAGCACCCCCGTGGCTTTTGGAGCTAACTATGGCTACACCTTC. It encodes CASTPVAFGANYGYTF.

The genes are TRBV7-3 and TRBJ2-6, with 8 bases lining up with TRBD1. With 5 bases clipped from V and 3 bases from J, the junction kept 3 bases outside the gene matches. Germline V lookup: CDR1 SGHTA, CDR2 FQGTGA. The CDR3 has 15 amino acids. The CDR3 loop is CASSPDRVGANVLTF. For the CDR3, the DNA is TGTGCCAGCAGCCCGGACAGGGTTGGGGCCAACGTCCTGACTTTC.